One and the same sample provided the 26 T cell receptor beta chains below, sequenced in a study of T-cell reconstitution after alpha-beta-depleted transplantation in children. Unique molecular identifiers were used in preparing the TCRbeta library. TCRdb reanalysed the PCR reads using MiXCR and keeps one entry per CDR3 protein. In the table there are about 980,000 distinct CDR3 sequences, about 26% of which are singletons. The sequenced sample was PBMCs, mostly from graft donor cells, obtained 360 days after TCRalphabeta/CD19-depleted stem cell transplant. Every receptor here comes from a boy in the first two years of life who had a stem cell transplant for SCID, so the T cells may come from the graft donor.

The chain has TRBV6-5 and TRBJ2-5; tentative D call: TRBD2 (6 bases). The CDR3 is made up of 15 amino acids. The V end was cut by 2 bases, the J end by 0 bases, with 10 bases between. CDR1 MNHEY and CDR2 SVGAGI come from the germline V gene. The DNA of the CDR3 is TGTGCCAGCAGTTACGGGGCGGGGTACCAAGAGACCCAGTACTTC. It yields the protein CASSYGAGYQETQYF.

The rearrangement uses TRBV4-1 and TRBJ1-4, with TRBD1 matching over 10 bases. The CDR3 consists of 15 residues. CDR1 MGHRA and CDR2 YSYEKL come from the germline V gene. V shed 2 bases, J shed 4 bases, and the junction held 1 base outside the gene matches. CDR3 sequence reads: CASSQRDRGNEKLFF. CDR3 coding DNA: TGCGCCAGCAGCCAACGGGACAGGGGTAATGAAAAACTGTTTTTT.

This chain links TRBV25-1 with TRBJ2-7, with D possibly being TRBD1 (5 bases). The CDR3 is made up of 15 amino acids. Deletions cut 4 bases from V and 2 bases from J, with 15 bases between. Germline V gene sequence: CDR1 MGHDK, CDR2 SYGVNS. The CDR3 sequence: CASSASTVLPYEQYF. As DNA, the CDR3 is TGTGCCAGCAGTGCTTCGACAGTCTTACCCTACGAGCAGTACTTC.

The CDR3 reads CASSVDYSTDTQYF. DNA of the CDR3: TGTGCCAGCAGCGTAGATTATTCGACAGATACGCAGTATTTT. V and J are TRBV9 and TRBJ2-3; D is undetermined. V was trimmed by 0 bases and J by 3 bases, leaving 8 bases between them. In germline, CDR1 is SGDLS, CDR2 YYNGEE. The CDR3 extends over 14 amino acids.

This clonotype was observed a few times. V and J are TRBV29-1 and TRBJ2-7; D may correspond to TRBD1 or TRBD2 (5 bases each). The V gene's germline CDR1 is SQVTM and CDR2 ANQGSEA. There are 13 residues in the CDR3. CDR3 nucleotide sequence: TGCACCGCCCTCGGGGACGGGGACTACGAGCAGTACTTC. This encodes CTALGDGDYEQYF.

This rearrangement joins TRBV7-8 to TRBJ2-7; 7 bases agree with TRBD1. CDR3 size: 14 residues. Germline V gene sequence: CDR1 SGHVS, CDR2 FQNEAQ. The V and J ends lost 5 bases and 6 bases, in that order; junction bases with no gene match: 10. CDR3 protein: CASSIRTGWGEQYF. The CDR3 nucleotides read TGTGCCAGCAGCATCCGGACAGGTTGGGGCGAGCAGTACTTC.

The rearrangement joins TRBV20-1 to TRBJ2-1; 9 positions agree with TRBD2. This CDR3 spans 14 amino acids. Germline CDR1 is DFQATT and CDR2 is SNEGSKA (reference sequence). V lost 2 bases, J lost 10 bases, and 9 bases stayed unmatched. Here the CDR3 reads CSARSGLAPREQFF. The CDR3 DNA sequence: TGCAGTGCTAGATCGGGACTAGCCCCTCGGGAGCAGTTCTTC.

The chain joins TRBV27 to TRBJ1-4, with 7 bases lining up with TRBD1. The CDR3 sequence is 17 residues long. With 6 bases clipped from V and 5 bases from J, the junction kept 15 bases outside the gene matches. In germline, CDR1 is MNHEY, CDR2 SMNVEV (reference sequence). This CDR3 is CASSPILGQPGNEKLFF. CDR3 coding DNA: TGTGCCAGCAGCCCGATCTTGGGACAGCCTGGGAATGAAAAACTGTTTTTT.

The chain couples TRBV7-9 to TRBJ2-1, with D maybe TRBD1 (8 bases). Trimming took off 7 bases at V and 9 bases at J, with 16 bases between the two ends. The CDR3 has 13 amino acids. Germline loops: CDR1 SEHNR, CDR2 FQNEAQ (reference sequence). CDR3 bases: TGTGCCAGCAACACAGGGGGGGTCGGTGAGCAGTTCTTC. Translation gives CASNTGGVGEQFF. Based on the CDR3 plus reference TRBV7-9 and TRBJ2-1, the full variable domain is DTGVSQNPRHKITKRGQNVTFRCDPISEHNRLYWYRQTLGQGPEFLTYFQNEAQLEKSRLLSDRFSAERPKGSFSTLEIQRTEQGDSAMYLCASNTGGVGEQFFGPGTRLTVL.

The chain joins TRBV20-1 to TRBJ1-4; the D is unclear. CDR3 length: 16 residues. Germline V gives CDR1 DFQATT, CDR2 SNEGSKA (reference sequence). The ends were cut back, 0 bases at V and 8 bases at J, with 19 bases in the middle. This chain's CDR3 is CSARDPFSQFREKLFF. CDR3 DNA sequence: TGCAGTGCTAGAGATCCATTTTCACAGTTTAGGGAAAAACTGTTTTTT.

The chain is built from TRBV20-1 and TRBJ2-3; 8 positions match TRBD2. This CDR3 has 15 amino acids. V shed 6 bases and J 0 bases; nucleotides not matched to a gene: 8. CDR1 and CDR2 from the germline V gene are DFQATT and SNEGSKA (reference sequence). CDR3: CSAVQAGESTDTQYF. CDR3 sequence (DNA): TGCAGTGCGGTCCAAGCGGGGGAAAGCACAGATACGCAGTATTTT.

This sequence joins TRBV15 and TRBJ2-2; 10 nucleotides agree with TRBD1. The CDR3 extends over 17 amino acids. Germline V lookup: CDR1 LNHNV, CDR2 YYDKDF (reference sequence). The V gene end was trimmed by 3 bases and the J gene end by 4 bases; junction bases not matched to a gene: 8. The CDR3 sequence is CATSRDRGVATTGELFF. The CDR3 region has the DNA TGTGCCACCAGCAGGGACAGGGGGGTAGCCACCACCGGGGAGCTGTTTTTT.

The J gene is TRBJ1-5, the V gene TRBV6-2 or TRBV6-3; possibly TRBD1 for D (5 bases). This CDR3 has 15 residues. Trimming left V 2 bases short and J 1 base short, with 9 bases between. Germline assignment: CDR1 MNHEY and CDR2 SVGEGT. For the CDR3, the DNA is TGTGCCAGCAGTTACGCGGGGACCAGCAATCAGCCCCAGCATTTT. It translates to CASSYAGTSNQPQHF.

This clonotype was found many times. The chain carries TRBV3-1 and TRBJ2-3; maybe TRBD2 (6 bases). This CDR3 spans 15 amino acids. Per germline, CDR1 LGHDT and CDR2 YNNKEL (reference sequence). Trimming took 1 base from V and 2 from J, leaving 10 bases between them. The CDR3 protein is CASSQGGLYTDTQYF. The CDR3 nucleotides read TGTGCCAGCAGCCAAGGGGGACTTTACACAGATACGCAGTATTTT.

The J gene is TRBJ2-7, the V gene TRBV30, with D tentatively TRBD1 (5 bases). CDR1 GTSNPN and CDR2 SVGIG come from the germline V gene (reference sequence). The CDR3 is made up of 13 amino acids. Between the trimmed V and J ends, which lost 1 base and 0 bases, there was a span of 7 bases. The CDR3 reads CAWSDRLSYEQYF. The CDR3 coding sequence is TGTGCCTGGAGTGACAGGCTCTCCTACGAGCAGTACTTC.

The gene calls are TRBV12-3 or TRBV12-4 and TRBJ1-1, with 7 bases aligning to TRBD1. This CDR3 has 15 amino acids. V lost 7 bases and J lost 2; bases outside the gene matches: 10. CDR3 sequence: CASNPAGTENTEAFF. Here the CDR3 DNA reads TGTGCCAGCAACCCCGCGGGGACAGAAAACACTGAAGCTTTCTTT.

The chain links TRBV7-2 to TRBJ2-7; D is possibly TRBD2 (5 bases). CDR1 and CDR2 from the germline V gene are SGHTA and FQGNSA. V lost 1 base and J 6 bases, leaving 13 bases between the germline ends. CDR3 length: 14 residues. The CDR3 DNA reads TGTGCCAGCAGCTTAGGGACTTTACTCGGCGAGCAGTACTTC. Translating gives CASSLGTLLGEQYF.

This rearrangement joins TRBV12-3 or TRBV12-4 to TRBJ1-3; 8 nucleotides align to TRBD1. V gave up 7 bases and J gave up 4 bases; unmatched junction bases: 9. This CDR3 is 15 amino acids long. For the CDR3, the DNA is TGTGCCAGCACCAAGGTGACAGGGGACGGAAACACCATATATTTT. This translates into CASTKVTGDGNTIYF.

The sample holds a few counts of this clonotype. V usage is TRBV7-2 and J usage is TRBJ2-3; weak D call: TRBD1 (5 bases). V was trimmed by 1 base and J by 8 bases, leaving 25 bases between them. The germline V gene encodes CDR1 SGHTA and CDR2 FQGNSA. The CDR3 is 18 residues long. The CDR3 DNA is TGTGCCAGCAGCTTAGGGCAAAGGGCAGACAGACACATCGGTACGCAGTATTTT. This codes for CASSLGQRADRHIGTQYF.

The chain employs TRBV29-1 and TRBJ2-1; 12 bases line up with TRBD2. The ends lost 4 bases at V and 4 bases at J; junction bases unmatched: 8. CDR1 is SQVTM, CDR2 ANQGSEA, per germline. This CDR3 spans 16 amino acids. Written as DNA, the CDR3 is TGCAGCGTTGGAAGACTAGCGGGGGCATCATACAATGAGCAGTTCTTC. Protein sequence: CSVGRLAGASYNEQFF.

This clonotype appeared a few times. This sequence joins TRBV5-1 and TRBJ2-7; weak D call: TRBD1 (6 bases). V was trimmed by 0 bases and J by 2 bases, leaving 15 bases between them. This CDR3 is built from 16 residues. Germline lookup yields CDR1 SGHRS and CDR2 YFSETQ. The CDR3 coding sequence is TGCGCCAGCAGCTTGGCCGCAGGGGAGAGCACCTACGAGCAGTACTTC. Translation: CASSLAAGESTYEQYF.

This clonotype was found a few times. This sequence joins TRBV20-1 and TRBJ2-3; D not resolved. V was clipped by 7 bases and J by 0 bases, with 8 bases between them. This CDR3 spans 12 amino acids. Germline V CDR1 and CDR2: DFQATT, SNEGSKA (reference sequence). This chain's CDR3 is CSVSPSTDTQYF. In DNA, the CDR3 is TGCAGTGTGTCCCCCAGCACAGATACGCAGTATTTT.

This clonotype appeared a few times. J is TRBJ2-7 and V is TRBV20-1, with D maybe TRBD1 (5 bases). Germline V lookup: CDR1 DFQATT, CDR2 SNEGSKA (reference sequence). V dropped 7 bases and J dropped 5 bases, with 15 bases sitting between them. There are 12 residues in the CDR3. CDR3 in amino acids: CSGVGRVDEQYF. The CDR3 DNA reads as TGCAGTGGGGTGGGCAGGGTTGACGAGCAGTACTTC.

The chain carries TRBV29-1 and TRBJ2-5; TRBD1 agrees at 7 bases. This CDR3 has 15 residues. V lost 0 bases to trimming and J lost 1 base; unmatched junction nucleotides: 5. Germline V lookup: CDR1 SQVTM, CDR2 ANQGSEA. This chain's CDR3 is CSVEERQGRQETQYF. CDR3 DNA sequence: TGCAGCGTTGAAGAAAGACAGGGTCGCCAAGAGACCCAGTACTTC. Variable domain in full (rest from reference TRBV29-1 and TRBJ2-5): SAVISQKPSRDICQRGTSLTIQCQVDSQVTMMFWYRQQPGQSLTLIATANQGSEATYESGFVIDKFPISRPNLTFSTLTVSNMSPEDSSIYLCSVEERQGRQETQYFGPGTRLLVL.

V and J are TRBV12-3 or TRBV12-4 and TRBJ2-2; D unclear. The CDR3 consists of 13 residues. The V end was cut by 4 bases, the J end by 5 bases, with 8 bases between. For the CDR3, the DNA is TGTGCCAGCAGTTCCACGATGACCGGGGAGCTGTTTTTT. Protein: CASSSTMTGELFF.

The chain has TRBV4-3 and TRBJ2-1, with D possibly TRBD2 on 5 matching bases. This CDR3 is built from 16 residues. V lost 4 bases and J 1 base, leaving 14 bases between the germline ends. Germline CDR1 is LGHNA and CDR2 is YSLEER. The CDR3 reads CASSLRGRSSYNEQFF. As DNA, the CDR3 is TGCGCCAGCAGCCTACGGGGAAGAAGTTCCTACAATGAGCAGTTCTTC.